This T cell receptor (beta chain) was sequenced for a study of blood T cells in healthy people across ages. Germline assignment: CDR1 SSHAT and CDR2 FNYEAQ (reference sequence). The CDR3 covers 13 residues. A second PCR, run for roughly 7 to 11 cycles, used a sample-barcoded 5' primer plus a J-beta primer mix. One entry per CDR3 protein results from TCRdb running MiXCR on the 5' RACE reads. The profile shows about 1.4 million distinct CDR3 sequences, roughly 60% of them singletons. As concerns this clonotype: At one boundary the junction diverges from the germline segment, which might be a read error.

The chain employs TRBV7-7 and TRBJ2-7; tentatively, D is TRBD2 (5 bases). The source material was blood. The receptor was derived from a man between 18 and 29 years old in good health. The CDR3 bases are TGTGCTAGCAGCTTAGGACCGGAGGAAGCCCAGTACTTC. Amino acid sequence: CASSLGPEEAQYF.